Below, 12 T cell receptor beta chains from the same sample are listed, as sequenced in a study of Graves' ophthalmopathy and Graves' hyperthyroidism. Amplified TCR beta CDR3 regions were obtained using RNA transcripts as template. The authors performed first-round RT-PCR with HTBI primers and then a second-round multiplex PCR. TCRdb recomputed calls from the multiplex PCR reads with MiXCR, one row per CDR3 protein. The profile shows roughly 500,000 distinct CDR3 sequences, approximately 15% of them singletons. Material for sequencing was blood. Source of these receptors: a woman younger than 45 with Graves' ophthalmopathy.

This clonotype was observed at least ten times. The chain uses TRBV10-1 and TRBJ1-1; maybe TRBD1 (5 bases). There are 14 residues in the CDR3. V lost 6 bases and J 1 base, leaving 12 bases between the germline ends. The germline V gene has CDR1 WNHNN and CDR2 SYGVQD (reference sequence). CDR3 sequence: CASSDRGSNTEAFF. CDR3 DNA: TGCGCCAGCAGCGACCGGGGGTCGAACACTGAAGCTTTCTTT.

This clonotype was recorded many times. The chain combines TRBV15 with TRBJ1-6, with D tentatively TRBD1 (6 bases). Germline V gene data show CDR1 as LNHNV and CDR2 as YYDKDF (reference sequence). This CDR3 is built from 15 residues. The V end was cut by 3 bases, the J end by 6 bases, with 12 bases between. In DNA form, the CDR3 reads TGTGCCACCAGCAGGGCAGGGGATCGTAATTCACCCCTCCACTTT. This encodes CATSRAGDRNSPLHF.

There are a few counts of this clonotype. The rearrangement joins TRBV12-3 or TRBV12-4 to TRBJ2-5; unclear D gene. The CDR3 loop spans 13 amino acids. Between the trimmed V and J ends, which lost 5 bases and 4 bases, there was a span of 11 bases. The CDR3 nucleotides are TGTGCCAGCAGTCTCGGACCTGCAGAGACCCAGTACTTC. This gives the protein CASSLGPAETQYF.

This clonotype came up many times. This sequence joins TRBV20-1 and TRBJ1-2; TRBD1 aligns across 7 bases. CDR1 and CDR2 from the germline V gene are DFQATT and SNEGSKA (reference sequence). Germline trimming cut 3 bases from V and 7 bases from J; bases unmatched to any gene: 5. There are 12 residues in the CDR3. This chain's CDR3 is CSASTGEGGYTF. Written as DNA, the CDR3 is TGCAGTGCTAGTACAGGGGAAGGTGGCTACACCTTC.

This clonotype has at least ten counts. A junction end diverges from the germline sequence, so it may reflect a read error. The chain uses TRBV7-3 and TRBJ2-5; D possibly uses TRBD1 or TRBD2 (5 bases each). This CDR3 comprises 14 residues. Germline lookup yields CDR1 SGHTA and CDR2 FQGTGA. CDR3 region: CASSLTGMGETQYF. CDR3 DNA: TGTGCCAGCAGCTTAACAGGAATGGGGGAGACTCAGTACTTC.

This clonotype showed up many times. The chain employs TRBV20-1 and TRBJ2-7, with TRBD2 matching over 12 bases. This CDR3 has 15 residues. CDR1 DFQATT and CDR2 SNEGSKA come from the germline V gene (reference sequence). Trimming cost V 2 bases and J 3 bases; bases outside gene matches: 5. CDR3 protein: CSARLASGGVYEQYF. As DNA, the CDR3 is TGCAGTGCTAGATTGGCTAGCGGGGGGGTCTACGAGCAGTACTTC.

This clonotype has just a few counts. The V gene is TRBV20-1, the J gene TRBJ1-5; the D gene is possibly TRBD1 (6 bases). The germline V gene encodes CDR1 DFQATT and CDR2 SNEGSKA (reference sequence). The CDR3 runs 16 residues. V was trimmed by 5 bases and J by 1 base, leaving 18 bases between them. The CDR3 DNA reads TGCAGTGCTGGGGGCAGGCCCCTTCGGAGCAATCAGCCCCAGCATTTT. Its protein is CSAGGRPLRSNQPQHF.

This clonotype was observed at least ten times. The V and J genes are TRBV6-1 and TRBJ2-7, with TRBD1 matching over 9 bases. The CDR3 covers 15 residues. V dropped 1 base and J dropped 2; count of bases not matched to a gene: 3. From germline, CDR1 is MNHNS and CDR2 SASEGT. CDR3 sequence: CASSEGQGVPYEQYF. The CDR3 coding sequence is TGTGCCAGCAGTGAAGGACAGGGGGTACCCTACGAGCAGTACTTC.

In its sample, this clonotype was seen a few times. The chain recombines TRBV15 with TRBJ2-7; the D gene could be TRBD1 or TRBD2 (5 bases each). CDR3 length: 14 residues. Per the germline V gene, CDR1 is LNHNV and CDR2 is YYDKDF (reference sequence). Trimming took 5 bases from V and 0 from J, leaving 11 bases between them. The CDR3 DNA reads as TGTGCCACCAGCGGGGACCGAAACTCCTACGAGCAGTACTTC. It encodes CATSGDRNSYEQYF.

The chain is built from TRBV7-2 and TRBJ1-1; D might be TRBD1 (5 bases). The germline V and J ends were trimmed by 1 base and 6 bases, with 12 bases remaining between them. CDR1 and CDR2 from the germline V gene are SGHTA and FQGNSA. The CDR3 runs 14 residues. The CDR3 DNA sequence: TGTGCCAGCAGCTTAGTACGGGGCCCCGCTGAAGCTTTCTTT. Amino acid sequence: CASSLVRGPAEAFF.

The chain links TRBV6-5 to TRBJ1-1; no definite D call. Trimming pared 2 bases from V and 6 bases from J, leaving 13 bases between. This CDR3 region has 14 residues. Germline V gene lookup returns CDR1 MNHEY and CDR2 SVGAGI. CDR3 sequence: CASSYSEETAEAFF. The CDR3 nucleotides are TGTGCCAGCAGTTACAGCGAGGAGACTGCTGAAGCTTTCTTT.

This clonotype was observed at least ten times. V and J are TRBV24-1 and TRBJ2-2; D tentatively reads TRBD1 or TRBD2 (5 bases each). V lost 4 bases and J 11 bases, leaving 13 bases between the germline ends. Germline CDR1 is KGHDR and CDR2 is SFDVKD. The CDR3 length is 13 residues. The CDR3 sequence is CATSDLGPGELFF. CDR3 DNA sequence: TGTGCCACCAGTGACCTGGGACCGGGAGAGCTGTTTTTT.